This TCR beta chain derives from a study of glioma-infiltrating T cells after dendritic cell vaccination. Germline V CDR1 and CDR2: SGHTA, FQGTGA. Trimming at V came to 5 bases and at J to 4 bases, leaving 8 bases not matched to a gene. This CDR3 comprises 15 residues. Input was 2 to 2.5 ug genomic DNA, or all available if less. Assay: immunoSEQ multiplex PCR; the TCRdb copy retains only in-frame clones and omits some. The data contain fewer than 85,000 clones, roughly 90% of them seen just once; the ten biggest clones take up roughly 3.2%. The V call is TRBV7-3, the J call TRBJ2-1; 7 bases fit TRBD2. Sequencing used blood, obtained before dendritic cell vaccination. The source is a human donor with glioblastoma. In nucleotides, the CDR3 is TGTGCCAGCAGCGCGTCAGCGGGGACGTACAATGAGCAGTTCTTC. Amino acid sequence: CASSASAGTYNEQFF.